The rows below give T cell receptor beta chains drawn from one sample of a study of PD-1 blockade in classical Hodgkin lymphoma. Assay: immunoSEQ multiplex PCR; the TCRdb copy retains only in-frame clones and omits some. This table has tens of thousands of clones, around 90% appearing once. The specimen comprised peripheral blood mononuclear cells (PBMCs), sampled at baseline. These receptors originate from a human donor with classical Hodgkin lymphoma. Each CDR3 is given without its conserved first and last residue. The order of the fields is D gene, J gene, V gene, CDR3 protein. The D gene is left open where the match is weak.

.	TRBJ2-1	TRBV5-1	ASSLLEGGYNEQF
.	TRBJ1-1	TRBV30	AWSYPGRNTEAF
.	TRBJ1-1	TRBV6-5	ASSFGMGGTEAF
TRBD2	TRBJ2-3	TRBV7-9	ASSREAGGPTDTQY
.	TRBJ2-7	TRBV30	AWEPGHSYEQY
.	TRBJ2-7	TRBV7-8	ASGVSEYEQY
.	TRBJ1-2	TRBV5-4	ASSLDGYGYT
.	TRBJ1-1	TRBV6-5	ASSYGRMNTEAF
.	TRBJ1-1	TRBV29-1	SVADGTEAF
.	TRBJ2-7	TRBV2	ASRRESYEQY
TRBD1	TRBJ2-5	TRBV18	ASSPPRSRGLRQETQY
.	TRBJ2-7	TRBV11-2	ASSLALGPAVEQY
TRBD2	TRBJ2-1	TRBV5-5	ASSPPGLAFAEQF
.	TRBJ1-5	TRBV4-1	ASSQDRGNQPQH
TRBD1	TRBJ1-2	TRBV19	ASSSRQGASGYT
.	TRBJ2-5	TRBV19	ASSYGSLETQY
.	TRBJ2-1	TRBV5-4	ASSSDTNEQF
.	TRBJ2-7	TRBV28	ASSPGSFYEQY
.	TRBJ1-1	TRBV5-6	ASSQPQGGNAEAF